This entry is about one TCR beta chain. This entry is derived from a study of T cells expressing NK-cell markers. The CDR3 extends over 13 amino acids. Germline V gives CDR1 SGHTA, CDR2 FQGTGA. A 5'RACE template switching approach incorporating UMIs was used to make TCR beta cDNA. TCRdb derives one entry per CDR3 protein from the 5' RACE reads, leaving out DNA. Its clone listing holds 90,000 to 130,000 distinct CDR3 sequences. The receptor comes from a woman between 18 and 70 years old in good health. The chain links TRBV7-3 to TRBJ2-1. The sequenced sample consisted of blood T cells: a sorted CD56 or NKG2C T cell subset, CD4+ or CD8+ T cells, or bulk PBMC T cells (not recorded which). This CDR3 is CASSLGGENEQFF.